The rows below give T cell receptor beta chains drawn from one sample of a study of radiation and T cells in renal cell carcinoma. Using immunoSEQ multiplex PCR, the repertoire was profiled, and TCRdb retains in-frame clones only, with some absent. The sample consists of about 150,000 clones, 86% of them appearing once. The specimen was blood, collected from a patient whose treatment included radiotherapy and nephrectomy. The receptors stem from a woman aged 45 to 65 with renal cell carcinoma. Each CDR3 is given with its conserved first and last residue. The order of the fields is V gene, clone size, D gene, J gene, CDR3 protein, CDR3 DNA. A D gene is named only where the DNA matches it firmly. Size is stated for part of the rows, as once, few or many counts, or as a class when the clone is expanded.

V gene: TRBV19
clone size: few
D gene: NA
J gene: TRBJ2-5
CDR3 protein: CASSIVGRETQYF
CDR3 DNA: TGTGCCAGTAGTATAGTTGGCCGAGAGACCCAGTACTTC

V gene: TRBV7-9
clone size: few
D gene: TRBD1
J gene: TRBJ1-2
CDR3 protein: CASAKSGGGGYTF
CDR3 DNA: TGTGCCAGCGCTAAATCAGGGGGCGGTGGCTACACCTTC

V gene: TRBV5-6
clone size: NA
D gene: TRBD1
J gene: TRBJ1-5
CDR3 protein: CASSLASRGQPQHF
CDR3 DNA: TGTGCCAGCAGCTTGGCTTCCAGGGGGCAGCCCCAGCATTTT

V gene: TRBV15
clone size: NA
D gene: NA
J gene: TRBJ2-1
CDR3 protein: CATSREADSYNEQFF
CDR3 DNA: TGTGCCACCAGCAGAGAAGCCGACTCCTACAATGAGCAGTTCTTC

V gene: TRBV5-4
clone size: NA
D gene: NA
J gene: TRBJ1-2
CDR3 protein: CASRGTGSNYGYTF
CDR3 DNA: TGTGCCTCACGGGGTACAGGGTCCAACTATGGCTACACCTTC

V gene: TRBV7-9
clone size: NA
D gene: TRBD1
J gene: TRBJ2-7
CDR3 protein: CASSNGQGYEQYF
CDR3 DNA: TGTGCCAGCAGCAACGGACAGGGCTACGAGCAGTACTTC

V gene: TRBV5-1
clone size: NA
D gene: NA
J gene: TRBJ2-7
CDR3 protein: CASSGGSAYEQYF
CDR3 DNA: TGCGCCAGCAGTGGGGGGAGTGCATACGAGCAGTACTTC

V gene: TRBV6-1
clone size: NA
D gene: NA
J gene: TRBJ2-3
CDR3 protein: CASSEPGSSTDTQYF
CDR3 DNA: TGTGCCAGCAGCGAACCGGGTTCTAGCACAGATACGCAGTATTTT

V gene: TRBV5-4
clone size: NA
D gene: NA
J gene: TRBJ2-3
CDR3 protein: CASSSVEETDTQYF
CDR3 DNA: TGTGCCAGCAGCTCAGTCGAAGAAACAGATACGCAGTATTTT

V gene: TRBV19
clone size: NA
D gene: NA
J gene: TRBJ2-7
CDR3 protein: CASRNGPGAVYEQYF
CDR3 DNA: TGTGCCAGTAGGAATGGGCCGGGGGCGGTCTACGAGCAGTACTTC